What follows are 30 T cell receptor beta chains derived from one specimen sequenced in a study of Ad26.COV2.S vaccination and SARS-CoV-2 variants. Treatment given: some 20 received Ad26.COV2.S at low or high dose, single or two shots; 5 received placebo; per-sample allocation not given. After the first vaccine or placebo injection, samples were drawn on day 63. TCRdb keeps only in-frame clones here, not all; method: immunoSEQ multiplex PCR. The data contain more than 250,000 clones, over 75% of them singletons. Sequenced here: peripheral blood, sampled in a trial of Ad26.COV2.S vaccine versus placebo. These receptors were taken from a person aged 18-60 years who received the Ad26.COV2.S COVID-19 vaccine or a placebo.

The chain uses TRBV7-2 and TRBJ2-5; D might be TRBD1 (5 bases). The CDR3 contains 13 residues. The germline V gene encodes CDR1 SGHTA and CDR2 FQGNSA. Trimming stripped 6 bases from V and 4 bases from J, with 12 bases between. The CDR3 nucleotides are TGTGCCAGCAGTTTTCGACAGTCAGAGACCCAGTACTTC. Translated, it gives CASSFRQSETQYF.

CDR3 loop: CASRSLEGETQYF. CDR3 in DNA: TGCGCCAGCAGGTCATTGGAAGGGGAGACCCAGTACTTC. This sequence joins TRBV10-2 and TRBJ2-5, with no clear D. This CDR3 contains 13 residues. The germline V gene encodes CDR1 WSHSY and CDR2 SAAADI. Trimming stripped 6 bases from V and 5 bases from J, with 13 bases between.

This chain uses TRBV19 with TRBJ1-1, with D possibly TRBD1 on 5 matching bases. The CDR3 has 14 residues. The germline V and J ends were trimmed by 4 bases and 11 bases, with 20 bases remaining between them. Germline V gene sequence: CDR1 LNHDA, CDR2 SQIVND (reference sequence). CDR3 in amino acids: CASSTGNGAWGAFF. CDR3 DNA sequence: TGTGCCAGTAGTACCGGGAACGGGGCCTGGGGGGCTTTCTTT. The full variable domain, its missing parts supplied by reference TRBV19 and TRBJ1-1, is DGGITQSPKYLFRKEGQNVTLSCEQNLNHDAMYWYRQDPGQGLRLIYYSQIVNDFQKGDIAEGYSVSREKKESFPLTVTSAQKNPTAFYLCASSTGNGAWGAFFGQGTRLTVV.

V gene TRBV11-2 combines with J gene TRBJ2-2, with a possible D match to TRBD2 (5 bases). Germline loops: CDR1 SGHAT, CDR2 FQNNGV. Trimming removed 0 bases at V and 5 bases at J, with 7 bases between. CDR3 length: 14 residues. The CDR3: CASSLDRGTGELFF. The CDR3 DNA sequence: TGTGCCAGCAGCTTAGACCGAGGGACCGGGGAGCTGTTTTTT.

The chain couples TRBV2 to TRBJ2-1, with D possibly TRBD1 on 5 matching bases. The CDR3 is 13 amino acids. CDR1 is SNHLY and CDR2 is FYNNEI in the germline V gene. V was pared by 5 bases and J by 10 bases, with 15 bases between. The CDR3 sequence: CASSLGGAPEQFF. Written as DNA, the CDR3 is TGTGCCAGCAGTTTGGGTGGGGCTCCCGAGCAGTTCTTC.

The J gene is TRBJ1-5, the V gene TRBV2; D is ambiguous. Germline V gene lookup returns CDR1 SNHLY and CDR2 FYNNEI. The germline V and J ends were trimmed by 8 bases and 1 base, with 15 bases remaining between them. The CDR3 is 15 amino acids. The CDR3 spells CASQLYGRSNQPQHF. The CDR3 bases are TGTGCCAGCCAACTCTATGGAAGAAGCAATCAGCCCCAGCATTTT.

V and J are TRBV27 and TRBJ1-5; no reliable D call. Germline values: CDR1 MNHEY, CDR2 SMNVEV (reference sequence). The CDR3 has 13 residues. Trimming took 4 bases from V and 0 from J, leaving 4 bases between them. CDR3 coding DNA: TGTGCCAGCAGTTGGGGTAGCAATCAGCCCCAGCATTTT. Translating it yields CASSWGSNQPQHF.

The chain employs TRBV11-2 and TRBJ2-2; possible D gene TRBD1, 6 bases. Trimming stripped 1 base from V and 4 bases from J, with 10 bases between. Germline CDR1 and CDR2: SGHAT and FQNNGV. This CDR3 comprises 15 residues. CDR3 nucleotides: TGTGCCAGCAGCTTAGGTAACAGGGCCACCGGGGAGCTGTTTTTT. It yields the protein CASSLGNRATGELFF.

This clone was observed a handful of times. V and J are TRBV18 and TRBJ2-7; D is unresolved. The V and J ends lost 3 bases and 7 bases respectively, with 16 bases between them. The CDR3 spans 14 residues. Germline V CDR1 and CDR2: KGHSH, LQKENI. CDR3 DNA sequence: TGTGCCAGCTCACCCGGAACCCGCCCCGAGGAGCAGTACTTC. Protein sequence: CASSPGTRPEEQYF.

The chain joins TRBV5-4 to TRBJ2-1; D possibly uses TRBD1 or TRBD2 (5 bases each). Per the germline V gene, CDR1 is SGHNT and CDR2 is YYREEE (reference sequence). The V gene lost 3 bases and the J gene lost 12 bases, with 19 bases spanning the gap. The CDR3 has 14 amino acids. The CDR3 DNA follows: TGTGCCAGCAGCTCCGACAGAGGGAGTGCGGGGCAGTTCTTC. It codes for CASSSDRGSAGQFF.

This chain links TRBV15 with TRBJ1-1; D might be TRBD1 (5 bases). This CDR3 region has 18 residues. Trimming removed 0 bases at V and 1 base at J, with 18 bases between. The germline gives CDR1 LNHNV, CDR2 YYDKDF (reference sequence). CDR3 nucleotide sequence: TGTGCCACCAGCAGAGATACTGGGGCCCAGACAAAGAACACTGAAGCTTTCTTT. Residues: CATSRDTGAQTKNTEAFF.

J is TRBJ1-1 and V is TRBV19; maybe TRBD1 (5 bases). The CDR3 contains 12 residues. Trimming took 4 bases from V and 10 from J, leaving 13 bases between them. The germline CDR1 and CDR2 sequences are LNHDA and SQIVND (reference sequence). The CDR3 here is CASSRGRERAFF. The DNA for the CDR3 is TGTGCCAGTAGTAGGGGCAGGGAGAGAGCTTTCTTT.

This clone was seen just once. V is TRBV19 and J is TRBJ1-5; weak D call: TRBD1 (5 bases). The CDR3 consists of 15 residues. Trimming removed 3 bases from V and 2 bases from J, with 11 bases in between. The germline V gene has CDR1 LNHDA and CDR2 SQIVND (reference sequence). CDR3: CASSIQGNGNQPQHF. In DNA form, the CDR3 reads TGTGCCAGTAGTATCCAGGGTAATGGCAATCAGCCCCAGCATTTT.

This clone was detected once. This chain joins TRBV7-6 and TRBJ2-7; no clear D. Per the germline V gene, CDR1 is SGHVS and CDR2 is FNYEAQ. V gave up 2 bases and J gave up 5 bases, with 10 bases separating them. CDR3 length: 13 residues. CDR3 DNA sequence: TGTGCCAGCAGCTTAATAGGCTACGACGAGCAGTACTTC. Protein: CASSLIGYDEQYF.

This chain links TRBV6-6 with TRBJ2-6; possibly TRBD1 for D (6 bases). The CDR3 has 14 residues. V was cut by 4 bases and J by 4 bases, with 8 bases left in between. Germline values: CDR1 MNHNY, CDR2 SVGAGI (reference sequence). For the CDR3, the DNA is TGTGCCAGCAGTTCAGGGGTAGGGGCCAACGTCCTGACTTTC. Encoded protein: CASSSGVGANVLTF.

The V call is TRBV5-1, the J call TRBJ2-1; the match to TRBD2 covers 8 bases. Germline lookup yields CDR1 SGHRS and CDR2 YFSETQ. V dropped 1 base and J dropped 9; count of bases not matched to a gene: 6. The CDR3 is 14 residues long. The CDR3 region is CASSLFSGEVEQFF. The CDR3 nucleotides read TGCGCCAGCAGCTTGTTTAGCGGGGAGGTTGAGCAGTTCTTC.

The chain couples TRBV11-3 to TRBJ2-2; D is ambiguous. The CDR3 sequence is 13 residues long. Trimming removed 2 bases at V and 4 bases at J, with 5 bases between. The germline CDR1 and CDR2 sequences are SGHNT and YENEEA. The CDR3 here is CASSLFSTGELFF. Written as DNA, the CDR3 is TGTGCCAGCAGCTTATTTTCCACCGGGGAGCTGTTTTTT. The full variable domain, its missing parts supplied by reference TRBV11-3 and TRBJ2-2, is EAGVVQSPRYKIIEKKQPVAFWCNPISGHNTLYWYLQNLGQGPELLIRYENEEAVDDSQLPKDRFSAERLKGVDSTLKIQPAELGDSAVYLCASSLFSTGELFFGEGSRLTVL.

The chain has TRBV9 and TRBJ1-2, with a tentative D call TRBD1 (6 bases). Looked up from germline, CDR1 is SGDLS and CDR2 is YYNGEE. V gave up 0 bases and J gave up 1 base, with 16 bases separating them. The CDR3 consists of 17 residues. CDR3 protein: CASSVGWDKTYNYGYTF. The CDR3 DNA reads as TGTGCCAGCAGCGTAGGTTGGGACAAGACCTATAACTATGGCTACACCTTC.

This clone was seen more than once but under ten times. This chain links TRBV6-4 with TRBJ2-3; D is ambiguous. Germline V lookup: CDR1 MRHNA, CDR2 SNTAGT. The CDR3 is 13 residues long. Deletions cut 7 bases from V and 2 bases from J, with 10 bases between. As DNA, the CDR3 is TGTGCCAGCACCTCGCGTTTCACAGATACGCAGTATTTT. Protein: CASTSRFTDTQYF.

J is TRBJ2-7 and V is TRBV29-1; possible D gene TRBD2, 5 bases. Trimming shortened V by 3 bases and J by 0 bases, and 18 bases separated the two germline ends. The CDR3 spans 16 residues. Looked up from germline, CDR1 is SQVTM and CDR2 is ANQGSEA. CDR3 amino acids: CSVESGSGPYSYEQYF. CDR3 nucleotide sequence: TGCAGCGTTGAGAGTGGGAGTGGGCCCTACTCCTACGAGCAGTACTTC.

V usage is TRBV7-9 and J usage is TRBJ1-5; 8 bases are shared with TRBD1. The trim removed 8 bases at V and 2 bases at J, leaving 5 bases unmatched. CDR3 length: 14 amino acids. The germline gives CDR1 SEHNR, CDR2 FQNEAQ (reference sequence). CDR3 loop: CASGGQGGNQPQHF. The CDR3 nucleotides are TGTGCCAGCGGCGGACAGGGAGGCAATCAGCCCCAGCATTTT.

The rearrangement joins TRBV7-2 to TRBJ2-1, with D perhaps matching TRBD2 (6 bases). Germline V gene data show CDR1 as SGHTA and CDR2 as FQGNSA. V was cut by 3 bases and J by 0 bases, with 9 bases left in between. The CDR3 length is 15 residues. As DNA, the CDR3 is TGTGCCAGCAGCTTCGACGGGAGCTCCTACAATGAGCAGTTCTTC. Its protein is CASSFDGSSYNEQFF.

V is TRBV19 and J is TRBJ2-1, with TRBD2 identical over 14 bases. The germline V gene has CDR1 LNHDA and CDR2 SQIVND (reference sequence). The CDR3 extends over 16 amino acids. The ends lost 3 bases at V and 9 bases at J; junction bases unmatched: 7. CDR3 region: CASSIKGGLAGAEQFF. The CDR3 DNA sequence: TGTGCCAGTAGTATTAAAGGGGGACTAGCGGGGGCTGAGCAGTTCTTC.

The chain combines TRBV9 with TRBJ2-1, with D possibly TRBD2 on 6 matching bases. The V gene lost 0 bases and the J gene lost 0 bases, with 10 bases spanning the gap. The CDR3 runs 16 residues. Germline lookup yields CDR1 SGDLS and CDR2 YYNGEE. CDR3 bases: TGTGCCAGCAGCGTAGGGGGCGGGGCCTCCTACAATGAGCAGTTCTTC. Protein sequence: CASSVGGGASYNEQFF.

The chain joins TRBV10-3 to TRBJ2-3; the D call may be TRBD1 or TRBD2 (5 bases each). The CDR3 runs 14 residues. CDR1 is ENHRY and CDR2 is SYGVKD in the germline V gene. Trimming stripped 6 bases from V and 8 bases from J, with 18 bases between. CDR3 bases: TGTGCCATCAGCCCCGGGACCGAAGGTGGTACGCAGTATTTT. Protein product: CAISPGTEGGTQYF.

The V gene is TRBV27, the J gene TRBJ1-1; unclear D gene. With 0 bases removed from V and 8 bases from J, the gap between germline ends came to 10 bases. There are 13 residues in the CDR3. Germline V lookup: CDR1 MNHEY, CDR2 SMNVEV (reference sequence). CDR3 amino acids: CASSLSIPSEAFF. CDR3 sequence (DNA): TGTGCCAGCAGTTTATCGATCCCCTCGGAAGCTTTCTTT.

The genes are TRBV6-5 and TRBJ1-4, with 9 bases fitting TRBD1. The CDR3 loop spans 14 amino acids. Trimming took 6 bases from V and 7 from J; bases not matched to a gene: 6. Looked up from germline, CDR1 is MNHEY and CDR2 is SVGAGI. Here the CDR3 DNA reads TGTGCCAGCAGGTACAGGGGGCGCGGTGAAAAACTGTTTTTT. Protein product: CASRYRGRGEKLFF.

This clone occurred a few times. CDR3 sequence: CASSRDRGNSPLHF. Here the CDR3 DNA reads TGTGCCAGCAGCCGGGACAGGGGAAATTCACCCCTCCACTTT. J is TRBJ1-6 and V is TRBV7-9, with TRBD1 matching over 10 bases. CDR1 SEHNR and CDR2 FQNEAQ come from the germline V gene (reference sequence). This CDR3 has 14 residues. V lost 5 bases, J lost 7 bases, and 2 bases stayed unmatched.

V is TRBV6-5 and J is TRBJ2-2; 8 bases line up with TRBD1. Germline V gene lookup returns CDR1 MNHEY and CDR2 SVGAGI. This CDR3 region has 13 residues. J lost 6 bases, V lost 4 bases, and 1 base had no gene match. The CDR3: CASSLQGAGELFF. CDR3 nucleotides: TGTGCCAGCAGTTTACAGGGGGCCGGGGAGCTGTTTTTT.

This clone has just one count. The rearrangement uses TRBV7-9 and TRBJ2-7; the D gene could be TRBD1 or TRBD2 (5 bases each). This CDR3 region has 15 residues. The V gene's germline CDR1 is SEHNR and CDR2 FQNEAQ (reference sequence). The V gene lost 0 bases and the J gene lost 6 bases, with 15 bases spanning the gap. The CDR3 reads CASSLARQFAGEQYF. CDR3 DNA sequence: TGTGCCAGCAGCTTAGCCCGACAGTTTGCGGGCGAGCAGTACTTC.